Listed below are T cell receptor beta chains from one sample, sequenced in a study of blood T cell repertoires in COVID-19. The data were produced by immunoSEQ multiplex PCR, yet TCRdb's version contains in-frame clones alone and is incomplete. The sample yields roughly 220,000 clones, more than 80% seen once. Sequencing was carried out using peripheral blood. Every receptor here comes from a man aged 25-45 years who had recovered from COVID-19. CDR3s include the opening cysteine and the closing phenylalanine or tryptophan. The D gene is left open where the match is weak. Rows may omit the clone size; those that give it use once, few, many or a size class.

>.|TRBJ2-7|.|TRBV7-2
TGTGCCAGCAGCCATCCGACTAGCTCCTACGAGCAGTACTTC
CASSHPTSSYEQYF
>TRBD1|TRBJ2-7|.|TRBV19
TGTGCCAGTAGCCTGGGACAGGGCAGTCCCTACGAGCAGTACTTC
CASSLGQGSPYEQYF
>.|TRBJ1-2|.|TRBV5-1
TGCGCCAGCAGCCCCGCCCCAGGGAATGGCTACACCTTC
CASSPAPGNGYTF
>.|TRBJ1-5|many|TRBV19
TGTGCCAGTACTGCGGTTAGCAATCAGCCCCAGCATTTT
CASTAVSNQPQHF
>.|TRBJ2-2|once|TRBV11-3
TGTGCCAGCCAAAAGGAGGGGACCGGGGAGCTGTTTTTT
CASQKEGTGELFF
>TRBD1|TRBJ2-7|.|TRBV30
TGTGCCTGGAGTTGGGGGCAGGGGGTGGACGAGCAGTACTTC
CAWSWGQGVDEQYF
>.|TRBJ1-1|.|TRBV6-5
TGTGCCAGCAGTTACTCGAAGGGGGTTGGGACTGAAGCTTTCTTT
CASSYSKGVGTEAFF
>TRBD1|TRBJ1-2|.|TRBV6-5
TGTGCCAGCAGTTACTCGCGGACAGGGAGCTATGGCTACACCTTC
CASSYSRTGSYGYTF
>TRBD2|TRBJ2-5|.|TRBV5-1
TGCGCCAGCAGCTTGTGGGGCAGGGAGGGAGAGACCCAGTACTTC
CASSLWGREGETQYF
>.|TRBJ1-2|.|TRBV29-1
TGCAGCGTTGTCGACTATATCTATGGCTACACCTTC
CSVVDYIYGYTF
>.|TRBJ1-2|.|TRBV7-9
TGTGCCAGCAGCTTAAAAACGGTTATTCAGGGGATGGACTATGGCTACACCTTC
CASSLKTVIQGMDYGYTF
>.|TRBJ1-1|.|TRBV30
TGTGCCTGGAGGGGCGGGGCAGCTGAAGCTTTCTTT
CAWRGGAAEAFF
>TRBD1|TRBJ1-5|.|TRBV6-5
TGTGCCAGCACCGGACAGGGGAGGGGACAGCCCCAGCATTTT
CASTGQGRGQPQHF
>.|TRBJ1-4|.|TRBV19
TGTGCCAGTAGCCACAAGATGGTTGAAAAACTGTTTTTT
CASSHKMVEKLFF
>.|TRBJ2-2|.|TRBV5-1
TGCGCCAGCAGTCCGGGATTTAACACCGGGGAGCTGTTTTTT
CASSPGFNTGELFF
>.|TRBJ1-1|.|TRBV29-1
TGCAGCGTTTATATTTCCGCAGGGAGGGCTGAAGCTTTCTTT
CSVYISAGRAEAFF
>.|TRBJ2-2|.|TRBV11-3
TGTGCCAGCAGCTTAGGTAGCACCGGGGAGCTGTTTTTT
CASSLGSTGELFF
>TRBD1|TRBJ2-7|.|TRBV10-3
TGTGCCATCAGTGAGCAGAATGCAGGGGGCCGCGAGCAGTACTTC
CAISEQNAGGREQYF
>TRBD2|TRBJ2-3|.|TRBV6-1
TGTGCCAGCAGTGCCCGACTAGCGGGGGGGCCCACAGATACGCAGTATTTT
CASSARLAGGPTDTQYF
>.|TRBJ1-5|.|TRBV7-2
TGTGCCAGCAGCTTAGTCGGCGGGGTGGAACAGCCCCAGCATTTT
CASSLVGGVEQPQHF
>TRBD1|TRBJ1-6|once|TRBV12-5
TGTGCTAGTGGAACGGACAGGAGCTCCTATAATTCACCCCTCCACTTT
CASGTDRSSYNSPLHF
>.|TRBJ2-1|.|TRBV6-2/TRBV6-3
TGTGCCAGCAGTCACCCGGGTGGAATGGGCAATGAGCAGTTCTTC
CASSHPGGMGNEQFF
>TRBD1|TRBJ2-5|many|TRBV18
TGTGCCAGCTCACCGACAGGGACGCAGACCCAGTACTTC
CASSPTGTQTQYF
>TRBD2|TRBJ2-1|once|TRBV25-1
TGTGCCAGCAGTGAACAGGGTAGCGGGGGTTATGAGCAGTTCTTC
CASSEQGSGGYEQFF
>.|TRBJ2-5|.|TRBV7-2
TGTGCCAGCAGCTTAGATAGGGGTCAAGAGACCCAGTACTTC
CASSLDRGQETQYF
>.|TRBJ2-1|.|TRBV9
TGTGCCAGCAGCGTATTAGGGGAAAACAATGAGCAGTTCTTC
CASSVLGENNEQFF
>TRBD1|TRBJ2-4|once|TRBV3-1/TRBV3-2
TGTGCCAGCAGCCCACGCTCGACAGGGTCACTCCCCAAAAACATTCAGTACTTC
CASSPRSTGSLPKNIQYF
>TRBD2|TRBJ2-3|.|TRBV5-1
TGCGCCAGCAGTTCCCAAATGACTAGCGGGGGGGTAACGGATACGCAGTATTTT
CASSSQMTSGGVTDTQYF
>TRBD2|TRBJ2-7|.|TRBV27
TGTGCCAGCAGTTTAAGCGGGGGCTCCTACGAGCAGTACTTC
CASSLSGGSYEQYF
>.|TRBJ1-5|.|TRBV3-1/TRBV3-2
TGTGCCAGCAGCCATAGCGGGGGGAATCAGCCCCAGCATTTT
CASSHSGGNQPQHF
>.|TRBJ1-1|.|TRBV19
TGTGCCGCGCGGGGTTGGGCGAACACTGAAGCTTTCTTT
CAARGWANTEAFF
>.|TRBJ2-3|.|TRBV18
TGTGCCAGCTCACCTGGACATCGTACGCAGTATTTT
CASSPGHRTQYF
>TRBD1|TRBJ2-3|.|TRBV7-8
TGTGCCAGCAGCTACGGGACAGGCGTTGTCGATACGCAGTATTTT
CASSYGTGVVDTQYF
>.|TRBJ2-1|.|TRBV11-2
TGTGCCAGCAGCTTATCGGGGGTAACCTACAATGAGCAGTTCTTC
CASSLSGVTYNEQFF
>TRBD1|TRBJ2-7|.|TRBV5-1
TGCGCCAGCAGCTATACCGGGACAGGCCCTTCCTACGAGCAGTACTTC
CASSYTGTGPSYEQYF
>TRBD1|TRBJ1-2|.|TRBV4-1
TGCGCCAGCAGCCTTAAACCGGGACAGGGACTTTATGGCTACACCTTC
CASSLKPGQGLYGYTF
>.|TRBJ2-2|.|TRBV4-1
TGCGCCAGCAGCCAAGGGCCGGCGGGCGGGGAGCTGTTTTTT
CASSQGPAGGELFF
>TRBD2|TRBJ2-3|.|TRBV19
TGTGCCAGTAGTCGACTAGCGGTGGGCACAGATACGCAGTATTTT
CASSRLAVGTDTQYF
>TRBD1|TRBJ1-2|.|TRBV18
TGTGCCAGCTCACCGTGGGACAGCTATGGCTACACCTTC
CASSPWDSYGYTF
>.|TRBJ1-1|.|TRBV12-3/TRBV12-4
TGTGCCAGCAGCCCTTCACATCGTAATGAAGCTTTCTTT
CASSPSHRNEAFF
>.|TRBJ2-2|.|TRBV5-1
TGCGCCAGCAGCTTGACGGGGAGTCACACCGGGGAGCTGTTTTTT
CASSLTGSHTGELFF
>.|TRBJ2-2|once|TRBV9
TGTGCCAGCAGCGTAGGGACTACGAACACCGGGGAGCTGTTTTTT
CASSVGTTNTGELFF
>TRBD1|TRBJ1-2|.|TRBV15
TGTGCCACCAGCAGAGCCTTGACAGGGTATGGCTACACCTTC
CATSRALTGYGYTF
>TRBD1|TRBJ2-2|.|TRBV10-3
TGTGCCATCAGTTGGGACAGCACCGGGGAGCTGTTTTTT
CAISWDSTGELFF
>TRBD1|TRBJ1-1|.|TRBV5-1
TGCGCCAGCAGCACTGGAACAGGGGGCACTGAAGCTTTCTTT
CASSTGTGGTEAFF
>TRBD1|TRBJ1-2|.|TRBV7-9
TGTGCCAGCAGCCTCCGGGACAGAAGGTATGGCTACACCTTC
CASSLRDRRYGYTF